This T cell receptor beta chain derives from a study of Ad26.COV2.S vaccination and SARS-CoV-2 variants. Study details: Vaccine-arm donor from the placebo-controlled COV1001 Ad26.COV2.S trial. Findings and limits, study-wide: Once vaccination had occurred, spike-specific CD8+ and CD4+ T cell responses reportedly showed substantial breadth. TCR breadth and depth analyses may have underestimated total T cell responses.

This sample's treatment: about 20 received Ad26.COV2.S at low or high dose, single or two shots; roughly five received placebo; per-sample allocation not given. Collection of the samples took place on day 63 after the first injection of vaccine or placebo. Comments on this clone: What it recognizes is unknown.

Some clones are missing from TCRdb's copy, which holds only in-frame ones; the method was immunoSEQ multiplex PCR. Altogether roughly 680,000 clones are present, about 89% being singletons, with the ten largest covering roughly 1.5%. CDR1 is KGHDR and CDR2 is SFDVKD in the germline V gene. The CDR3 is 16 residues long. V lost 0 bases, J lost 1 base, and 10 bases lay in between. V and J are TRBV24-1 and TRBJ2-3; TRBD2 might be the D (5 bases). The specimen was peripheral blood, collected in a trial of Ad26.COV2.S vaccine versus placebo. This receptor was identified in a person between 18 and 65 years old who received the Ad26.COV2.S COVID-19 vaccine or a placebo. The CDR3 DNA reads TGTGCCACCAGTGATTTGCGGGGTTTCGGCACAGATACGCAGTATTTT. Protein: CATSDLRGFGTDTQYF.